The T cell receptor beta chain described here comes from a study of blood T cell repertoires in COVID-19. Each participant's cohort was designated according to participant-reported clinical history. The CDR3 contains 13 residues. Germline-derived CDR1 and CDR2 are KGHSH and LQKENI. The V end was cut by 2 bases, the J end by 5 bases, with 7 bases between. As handled by the study authors: Amplification of reference gene primers provided the estimated nucleated cell counts. This table comes from immunoSEQ multiplex PCR, and its TCRdb copy is limited to in-frame clones, with some not included. From that table come the V and J calls and clone size; the DNA was used to work out D and trimming. The profile covers about 250,000 clones, with roughly 80% appearing a single time and approximately 5% taken by the ten largest.

Sequencing was performed on PBMCs or T cells enriched from blood (not recorded which). The receptor comes from a man in his forties or fifties who had been exposed to COVID-19. J is TRBJ2-1 and V is TRBV18; no clear D gene. The CDR3 sequence: CASSPTRDNEQFF. CDR3 nucleotides: TGTGCCAGCTCACCAACACGGGACAATGAGCAGTTCTTC. The full variable domain, in which reference TRBV18 and TRBJ2-1 provide the parts outside the CDR3, is NAGVMQNPRHLVRRRGQEARLRCSPMKGHSHVYWYRQLPEEGLKFMVYLQKENIIDESGMPKERFSAEFPKEGPSILRIQQVVRGDSAAYFCASSPTRDNEQFFGPGTRLTVL.